This section outlines one T cell receptor beta chain sequence together with its context. The antigen is undetermined. The data originate from a study of T cell responses to AZD1222 COVID-19 vaccine. Study summary: Pooling was applied to second doses at about 4 or about 12 weeks.

TCRdb's copy holds only in-frame clones and misses some; the assay was immunoSEQ multiplex PCR. This table has over 110,000 clones, 80% to 95% appearing once. V lost 4 bases, J lost 5 bases, and 10 bases stayed unmatched. The V gene's germline CDR1 is SGHDT and CDR2 YYEEEE. This CDR3 has 16 residues. Regarding the study as a whole: Unmutated variant regions are reportedly targeted by nearly half of spike-specific TCRs. Spike was spanned by vaccine-associated CD4 TCRs, which were dominant at 160-218 and 743-854.

The chain couples TRBV5-6 to TRBJ2-3, with 10 bases aligning to TRBD2. The sequence derives from an adult in good health. This material consisted of peripheral blood, taken on day 0 of AZD1222 vaccination. The CDR3 DNA reads TGTGCCAGCAGCCAGGAGCCTAGCGGGAGTGGAGATACGCAGTATTTT. It is translated as CASSQEPSGSGDTQYF.